The 21 T cell receptor beta chains below were found in one sample sequenced in a study of CD8 T cells in ankylosing spondylitis. TCRdb re-derived calls from the 5' RACE reads in MiXCR, one entry per CDR3 protein. The table includes 150,000 to 250,000 distinct CDR3 sequences, 9.5% to 15% detected once. Sequencing was done on a sample of blood, either unsorted or a sorted T cell fraction (not recorded which). Receptor source: a male donor with ankylosing spondylitis or in good health (not recorded which).

This clonotype came up many times. The V gene is TRBV20-1, the J gene TRBJ2-7; 9 nucleotides agree with TRBD1. After removal of 2 bases from V and 5 bases from J, the junction contained 10 bases not matched to a gene. CDR3 length: 15 amino acids. Germline values: CDR1 DFQATT, CDR2 SNEGSKA (reference sequence). DNA for the CDR3: TGCAGTGCTAGAACTTCCGGGACAGGGTACCACGAGCAGTACTTC. It specifies CSARTSGTGYHEQYF.

In DNA, the CDR3 is TGCGCCAGCAGTTACGGGCCCTTCCGGGGGGGGTTTTACGAGCAGTACTTC. Its translation: CASSYGPFRGGFYEQYF. This chain joins TRBV5-1 and TRBJ2-7; 8 bases fit TRBD2. The V gene end was trimmed by 5 bases and the J gene end by 4 bases; junction bases not matched to a gene: 17. This CDR3 region has 17 residues. Germline CDR1 reads SGHRS; CDR2 reads YFSETQ.

In this sample, this clonotype turned up many times. One end of the junction is discordant with germline, which a read error may explain. This chain joins TRBV7-9 and TRBJ2-1; weak D call: TRBD2 (5 bases). Germline-derived CDR1 and CDR2 are SEHNR and FQNEAQ (reference sequence). The CDR3 contains 13 residues. CDR3: CASSLANFDEQFF. Here the CDR3 DNA reads TGTGCCAGCAGCCTAGCTAATTTCGATGAGCAGTTCTTC.

This clonotype has just one count. The chain is built from TRBV30 and TRBJ1-4, with D uncertain. The CDR3 loop spans 12 amino acids. The V gene's germline CDR1 is GTSNPN and CDR2 SVGIG (reference sequence). V shed 4 bases and J shed 7 bases, with 10 bases lying between them. DNA of the CDR3: TGTGCCTGGAATTTTGGTGCTGAAAAACTGTTTTTT. Its translation is CAWNFGAEKLFF.

This chain joins TRBV7-9 and TRBJ2-5; D is uncertain. The CDR3 sequence is 14 residues long. Between the trimmed V and J ends, which lost 1 base and 6 bases, there was a span of 12 bases. From germline, CDR1 is SEHNR and CDR2 FQNEAQ (reference sequence). The CDR3 nucleotides are TGTGCCAGCAGCTTAGAGGCCGAGTCGCAGACCCAGTACTTC. Translating it yields CASSLEAESQTQYF.

This clonotype appeared many times. The chain combines TRBV29-1 with TRBJ2-7; the D is unclear. The CDR3 is made up of 11 amino acids. The ends were cut back, 3 bases at V and 6 bases at J, with 9 bases in the middle. Germline values: CDR1 SQVTM, CDR2 ANQGSEA. The CDR3 sequence: CSVEGSGEQYF. The CDR3 DNA follows: TGCAGCGTTGAGGGGTCAGGCGAGCAGTACTTC.

This clonotype was found a few times. The CDR3 DNA follows: TGCAGTGCTAGAGATTTAACGGGGAGTACTGAAGCTTTCTTT. Its protein is CSARDLTGSTEAFF. V is TRBV20-1 and J is TRBJ1-1; the D is unclear. V was shortened by 0 bases and J by 5 bases, with 13 bases between the two germline ends. From germline, CDR1 is DFQATT and CDR2 SNEGSKA (reference sequence). The CDR3 length is 14 residues.

This clonotype was observed a few times. The rearrangement links TRBV5-1 to TRBJ1-1; the match to TRBD1 covers 10 bases. This CDR3 has 16 amino acids. Germline trimming cut 5 bases from V and 1 base from J; bases unmatched to any gene: 8. CDR1 is SGHRS and CDR2 is YFSETQ in the germline V gene. CDR3 in amino acids: CASRQGTGDENTEAFF. CDR3 sequence (DNA): TGCGCCAGCAGACAGGGGACAGGGGATGAGAACACTGAAGCTTTCTTT.

This clonotype was detected a few times. The rearrangement uses TRBV20-1 and TRBJ2-1; 13 positions agree with TRBD2. V shed 6 bases, J shed 8 bases, and the junction held 10 bases outside the gene matches. CDR3 length: 15 amino acids. The germline V gene encodes CDR1 DFQATT and CDR2 SNEGSKA (reference sequence). The CDR3 here is CSAYGTSGEIDEQFF. CDR3 nucleotide sequence: TGCAGTGCGTATGGGACTAGCGGGGAGATAGATGAGCAGTTCTTC.

V usage is TRBV14 and J usage is TRBJ2-7; D might be TRBD2 (5 bases). The CDR3 has 14 residues. V lost 1 base to trimming and J lost 6 bases, with 13 bases between them. CDR1 is SGHDN and CDR2 is FVKESK in the germline V gene. The CDR3 loop is CASSQVVGASEQYF. The CDR3 DNA follows: TGTGCCAGCAGCCAAGTCGTGGGAGCGTCCGAGCAGTACTTC.

The chain recombines TRBV5-1 with TRBJ2-7; either TRBD1 or TRBD2 may supply D (5 bases each). The CDR3 runs to 16 residues. Germline V gene data show CDR1 as SGHRS and CDR2 as YFSETQ. The V end was cut by 4 bases, the J end by 0 bases, with 17 bases between. CDR3 residues: CASSPGAGGYSYEQYF. Written as DNA, the CDR3 is TGCGCCAGCAGCCCCGGGGCGGGCGGATACTCCTACGAGCAGTACTTC.

In this sample, this clonotype turned up a few times. The chain is built from TRBV20-1 and TRBJ2-3; D gene ambiguous. The CDR3 contains 13 residues. Trimming took off 1 base at V and 4 bases at J, with 9 bases between the two ends. Germline V gene sequence: CDR1 DFQATT, CDR2 SNEGSKA (reference sequence). The CDR3, as DNA: TGCAGTGCTAGAGTGCGGCTTGCAGATACGCAGTATTTT. Its translation: CSARVRLADTQYF.

The chain carries TRBV24-1 and TRBJ2-3; a weak D match, TRBD2 (6 bases). Germline V gene sequence: CDR1 KGHDR, CDR2 SFDVKD. The ends were cut back, 2 bases at V and 8 bases at J, with 10 bases in the middle. The CDR3 sequence is 13 residues long. This CDR3 is CATSDSVGGTQYF. The CDR3 DNA sequence: TGTGCCACCAGTGATTCCGTGGGGGGTACGCAGTATTTT.

This clonotype has more than one count but fewer than ten. J is TRBJ1-5 and V is TRBV4-1; 11 positions match TRBD1. There are 16 residues in the CDR3. Germline V lookup: CDR1 MGHRA, CDR2 YSYEKL. Trimming removed 4 bases from V and 4 bases from J; junction bases left unmatched: 6. CDR3 protein: CASSPSGTGGNQPQHF. The CDR3 bases are TGCGCCAGCAGCCCAAGCGGGACAGGGGGGAATCAGCCCCAGCATTTT.

This clonotype was seen only a few times. The DNA for the CDR3 is TGTGCCAGCAGCCAGGGGACGCTCCAAGAGACCCAGTACTTC. It codes for CASSQGTLQETQYF. This chain connects TRBV7-9 to TRBJ2-5; maybe TRBD1 (6 bases). Deletions cut 5 bases from V and 1 base from J, with 11 bases between. The germline V gene has CDR1 SEHNR and CDR2 FQNEAQ (reference sequence). This CDR3 contains 14 residues.

The chain has TRBV29-1 and TRBJ2-3; 9 nucleotides match TRBD2. Germline values: CDR1 SQVTM, CDR2 ANQGSEA. Trimming removed 6 bases from V and 2 bases from J; junction bases left unmatched: 9. The CDR3 loop spans 15 amino acids. CDR3 region: CSVRLAASYTDTQYF. Here the CDR3 DNA reads TGCAGCGTCAGACTAGCGGCCTCTTACACAGATACGCAGTATTTT.

This clonotype came up a few times. This chain connects TRBV7-9 to TRBJ2-7; no clear D gene. Trimming removed 0 bases at V and 3 bases at J, with 9 bases between. There are 14 residues in the CDR3. The germline gives CDR1 SEHNR, CDR2 FQNEAQ (reference sequence). The CDR3 here is CASSLAMGFYEQYF. The CDR3, as DNA: TGTGCCAGCAGCTTAGCGATGGGTTTCTACGAGCAGTACTTC.

Of note for this clonotype: Compared with germline, one end of the junction differs, possibly owing to a read error. The gene calls are TRBV7-9 and TRBJ2-3, with 8 bases lining up with TRBD2. Germline V gives CDR1 SEHNR, CDR2 FQNEAQ (reference sequence). The CDR3 loop spans 15 amino acids. CDR3 loop: CASSVAGISTDTQYF. CDR3 bases: TGTGCCAGCAGCGTAGCGGGGATAAGCACAGATACGCAGTATTTT.

The chain has TRBV6-5 and TRBJ1-2; D is undetermined. V was pared by 5 bases and J by 8 bases, with 12 bases between. The CDR3 has 12 residues. Germline assignment: CDR1 MNHEY and CDR2 SVGAGI. The CDR3 sequence is CASSPWGGGYTF. The CDR3 DNA reads as TGTGCCAGCAGTCCTTGGGGAGGCGGCTACACCTTC.

This clonotype was observed many times. The chain recombines TRBV5-1 with TRBJ2-2; 12 bases are shared with TRBD2. Germline CDR1 SGHRS, CDR2 YFSETQ. This CDR3 contains 19 residues. V trimming: 4 bases; J trimming: 4 bases; junction bases outside the gene matches: 14. CDR3 region: CASSAPLAGGPPSTGELFF. CDR3 coding DNA: TGCGCCAGCAGCGCACCCCTAGCGGGAGGGCCCCCGAGCACCGGGGAGCTGTTTTTT.

CDR3: CASSEGVDRLTRTQYF. The CDR3 region has the DNA TGTGCCAGCAGTGAAGGGGTGGACAGGCTCACGCGTACGCAGTATTTT. The chain links TRBV6-1 to TRBJ2-3; 7 bases fit TRBD1. The CDR3 is made up of 16 amino acids. Germline CDR1 is MNHNS and CDR2 is SASEGT. V trimming: 1 base; J trimming: 8 bases; junction bases outside the gene matches: 12.